This TCR beta chain was identified during a study of T cells in Graves' hyperthyroidism and ophthalmopathy (dated by TCRdb to between 2018 and 2020). Describing the broader study: Peripheral blood samples were taken at initial diagnosis, before any treatment was given. A discovery cohort of around 98 patients, about 40 with Graves' ophthalmopathy and about 60 with stable Graves' hyperthyroidism, was used to find distinguishing TCR V-J signatures. Whether ophthalmopathy could be predicted prospectively was tested in an independent validation cohort made up of approximately 19 hyperthyroidism patients plus 17 patients who later progressed to ophthalmopathy. For training and testing, the approximately 97 patients in the discovery cohort were randomly divided in a 7:3 ratio. In about 6 Graves' hyperthyroidism patients, the study also compared T-cell repertoires from thyroid tissue with T-cell repertoires from blood. Once sampling was done, hyperthyroidism patients were given methimazole at a starting dose of 30 mg daily, whereas ophthalmopathy patients were given high-dose intravenous methylprednisolone. The paper describes TCR Vbeta CDR3 sequencing of 130 to 150 peripheral blood samples, made up of about 41 ophthalmopathy patients, roughly 72 hyperthyroidism patients and 17 progressor patients. What the authors observed across the whole study: A model built on a 13 V-J signature distinguished ophthalmopathy from stable hyperthyroidism, reaching roughly 88% sensitivity and approximately 83% specificity in cross-validation and 80%/75% in testing. In validation, the model predicted progression to ophthalmopathy a median of 6.5 months before onset, with over 60% sensitivity and just under 75% specificity. Most expanded thyroid clonotypes (frequency above 0.001) were also detected in blood, a finding suggesting that blood repertoires may reflect thyroid immune responses. Sample size was not statistically predetermined, and investigators were not blinded to group allocation.

Stable Graves' hyperthyroidism was defined as the absence of progression to ophthalmopathy over 18 months of follow-up. Hyperthyroidism patients were newly diagnosed, had a disease duration of under 2 months, and were aged 18 to 65 years. Exclusion was applied to patients with uncontrolled infections, other autoimmune diseases, pregnancy or lactation. Clinical symptoms, serum thyroxine and TRAb, thyroid ultrasound, and orbital computed tomography formed the basis for the diagnoses. PBMCs were separated from approximately 9.9 ml of fresh peripheral blood using Ficoll-Paque density gradient centrifugation. Trizol reagent was used to extract total RNA, and RNA quality was then checked on an Agilent 2100 Bioanalyzer. At the junction V is shortened by 5 bases and J by 6 bases, with 11 bases in between. Including cysteine and phenylalanine, the CDR3 has 12 amino acids. Only the CDR3 portion is preserved as DNA: 36 bases, with reading frame beginning at the first base. CDR1 and CDR2 (LNHNV, YYDKDF) derive from the germline V gene (reference sequence).

This clonotype occurred many times. The clone's antigen remains unknown. Base qualities are not at hand, and no much larger clone is one base apart. Amplification of TCR beta CDR3 regions was carried out from RNA transcripts. For the first round of RT-PCR on the TCR CDR3, the HTBI primer set was used together with the Qiagen OneStep RT-PCR kit. Libraries were constructed in a second round of multiplex PCR, after which size selection and purification were carried out. Libraries were sequenced paired-end with 100 bp reads on an Illumina HiSeq2000. From the authors' description of their analysis: Raw data were processed with SOAPnuke, discarding reads with adapters, uncalled bases, mean Phred below 15, or no exact constant-primer or identifier match. COPE v1.2.5 was used to merge the high-quality paired reads, and each unique nucleotide sequence was defined as a clonotype. Clonotypes were aligned to IMGT TRBV, TRBD and TRBJ reference segments using MiTCR v1.1. Analysis was restricted to V-J combinations with a frequency above 0.0001, which covered roughly 99% of repertoires. A TCS score was defined as the ratio of F50 (clonal expansion) to E x V (chaos), with BLOSUM62-based TCRdist applied between CDR3 peptides within each V-J. Welch's t-statistics and random forest reduced roughly 500 V-J features to 10 to 15, which were used in a naive Bayes classifier (R e1071). TCRdb trimmed the raw reads at Q25, called clones with MiXCR and kept productive beta chains. Each entry merges the rows of one CDR3 protein and shows their most common DNA and genes. TCRdb's processing, not the authors' own work, is the source of the V and J calls. For this sample the table gives roughly 740,000 distinct CDR3 sequences, of which 15% to 20% were detected only once. The leading ten clones occupy over 7.5% of the sample.

What was sequenced was blood. The TCR comes from a man aged 18 to 30 with Graves' hyperthyroidism. This sequence uses TRBV15 and TRBJ2-7; a tentative D match to TRBD2 spans 5 bases. The DNA is as follows: TGTGCCACCAGCCGGAGGAGTGGCGAGCAGTACTTC. This is translated as CATSRRSGEQYF.